Listed here are 2 T cell receptor beta chains from one sample, sequenced in a study of T cells after posttransplantation cyclophosphamide. Treatment was busulfan-fludarabine conditioning, a marrow graft, and cyclophosphamide on days +3 and +4. This table comes from immunoSEQ multiplex PCR, and its TCRdb copy is limited to in-frame clones, with some not included. The repertoire holds tens of thousands of clones, with 90% as singletons. The sequences come from PBMCs, collected about 64 days after allogeneic stem cell transplant with posttransplant cyclophosphamide. These receptors originate from a male patient aged 60 to 75 who received an allogeneic stem cell transplant from a related donor and was CMV-positive. Part of the T cells may come from the graft donor.

The J gene is TRBJ1-3, the V gene TRBV10-1, with D possibly matching TRBD1 (5 bases). The germline gives CDR1 WNHNN, CDR2 SYGVQD (reference sequence). This CDR3 region has 15 residues. V shed 6 bases and J shed 2 bases, with 14 bases lying between them. CDR3 coding DNA: TGCGCCAGCAGCACCGACAGAATGGCTGGAAACACCATATATTTT. Translated: CASSTDRMAGNTIYF.

The chain has TRBV7-6 and TRBJ1-3, with D possibly matching TRBD1 (6 bases). V lost 6 bases, J lost 2 bases, and 14 bases lay in between. Germline loops: CDR1 SGHVS, CDR2 FNYEAQ. The CDR3 spans 15 residues. The CDR3 region is CASSYTGSTGNTIYF. The DNA for the CDR3 is TGTGCCAGCAGTTATACAGGGAGCACTGGAAACACCATATATTTT.